The 29 T cell receptor beta chains presented below share a single source sample, sequenced in a study of blood T cell repertoires in COVID-19. TCRdb's copy holds only in-frame clones and misses some; the assay was immunoSEQ multiplex PCR. The sample has approximately 24,000 clones, approximately 89% seen once. The sample comprised peripheral blood. The receptors shown here come from a human donor in a cohort sampled during active COVID-19.

About this clone itself: Additional DNA sequences in this sample encode the identical CDR3. The V gene is TRBV4-3, the J gene TRBJ2-1; 10 bases line up with TRBD2. The V segment lost 0 bases and the J segment 7 bases; nucleotides outside the gene matches: 6. The CDR3 totals 16 residues. Germline CDR1 reads LGHNA; CDR2 reads YSLEER. CDR3 amino acids: CASSQDSSGSFNEQFF. CDR3 nucleotides: TGCGCCAGCAGCCAAGATTCTAGCGGGAGTTTTAATGAGCAGTTCTTC.

The chain recombines TRBV6-5 with TRBJ2-1; D is unresolved. The CDR3 length is 13 residues. Germline loops: CDR1 MNHEY, CDR2 SVGAGI. The V end was cut by 5 bases, the J end by 3 bases, with 8 bases between. As DNA, the CDR3 is TGTGCCAGCAGTCGCTACGACTACAATGAGCAGTTCTTC. Amino acid sequence: CASSRYDYNEQFF.

The CDR3 spells CASSPRTEAFF. The DNA for the CDR3 is TGTGCCAGCTCACCGCGGACTGAAGCTTTCTTT. The rearrangement uses TRBV18 and TRBJ1-1; D remains unclear. The germline CDR1 and CDR2 sequences are KGHSH and LQKENI. The length of the CDR3 is 11 residues. V lost 3 bases, J lost 5 bases, and 4 bases lay in between.

V is TRBV19 and J is TRBJ2-3, with TRBD1 identical over 9 bases. The CDR3 sequence is 14 residues long. Germline V CDR1 and CDR2: LNHDA, SQIVND (reference sequence). With V trimmed by 6 bases and J by 5 bases, 6 bases remained unmatched. CDR3: CASSAGQGRDTQYF. As DNA, the CDR3 is TGTGCCAGTAGCGCCGGACAGGGGCGAGATACGCAGTATTTT.

The chain is built from TRBV15 and TRBJ2-1; TRBD1 matches at 10 bases. The CDR3 consists of 21 residues. Germline trimming cut 1 base from V and 0 bases from J; bases unmatched to any gene: 15. Germline loops: CDR1 LNHNV, CDR2 YYDKDF (reference sequence). This CDR3 is CATSRGGSGTGALSSYNEQFF. In nucleotides, the CDR3 is TGTGCCACCAGCAGAGGGGGGTCCGGGACAGGGGCATTGAGCTCCTACAATGAGCAGTTCTTC.

The rearrangement links TRBV6-5 to TRBJ1-5, with D possibly being TRBD1 (6 bases). The CDR3 is made up of 14 amino acids. The germline V gene encodes CDR1 MNHEY and CDR2 SVGAGI. Between the trimmed V and J ends, which lost 7 bases and 0 bases, there was a span of 10 bases. This CDR3 reads CASKGVTSNQPQHF. In nucleotides, the CDR3 is TGTGCCAGCAAGGGGGTGACTAGCAATCAGCCCCAGCATTTT.

By share, this clone ranks as medium-sized (0.01 to 0.1%). The chain carries TRBV19 and TRBJ1-2; D is unclear. The CDR3 is 12 residues long. The V end lost 10 bases, the J end lost 7 bases, and 16 bases lay between the germline ends. Germline V gives CDR1 LNHDA, CDR2 SQIVND (reference sequence). As DNA, the CDR3 is TGTGCCACCTTACAAGGCGGGGTTGGCTACACCTTC. Its protein product is CATLQGGVGYTF. The variable domain in full, completed from reference TRBV19 and TRBJ1-2, reads DGGITQSPKYLFRKEGQNVTLSCEQNLNHDAMYWYRQDPGQGLRLIYYSQIVNDFQKGDIAEGYSVSREKKESFPLTVTSAQKNPTAFYLCATLQGGVGYTFGSGTRLTVV.

The chain carries TRBV7-8 and TRBJ2-3; D is uncertain. Trimming pared 5 bases from V and 0 bases from J, leaving 6 bases between. CDR3 length: 13 residues. Germline CDR1 and CDR2: SGHVS and FQNEAQ. The CDR3 loop reads CASSHLSTDTQYF. The CDR3 DNA reads as TGTGCCAGCAGCCATTTAAGCACAGATACGCAGTATTTT.

This clone was observed a handful of times. This rearrangement joins TRBV6-4 to TRBJ2-1; TRBD1 matches at 7 bases. The germline V gene has CDR1 MRHNA and CDR2 SNTAGT. Trimming cost V 5 bases and J 4 bases; bases outside gene matches: 5. This CDR3 is built from 14 residues. CDR3: CASSPTGNYNEQFF. Written as DNA, the CDR3 is TGTGCCAGCAGTCCGACAGGGAATTACAATGAGCAGTTCTTC.

The chain's CDR3 is CASSETLGLAGTYEQYF. The CDR3 DNA reads TGTGCCAGCAGTGAAACTCTCGGACTAGCGGGCACCTACGAGCAGTACTTC. The chain has TRBV25-1 and TRBJ2-7, with 11 bases aligning to TRBD2. CDR1 and CDR2 (germline): MGHDK, SYGVNS. The CDR3 has 17 residues. Losses at the gene ends were 2 bases for V and 2 bases for J; bases not matched to a gene: 8.

This clone was seen a few times. This rearrangement joins TRBV6-5 to TRBJ1-6, with D uncertain. Deletions cut 8 bases from V and 10 bases from J, with 21 bases between. CDR3 length equals 15 residues. Germline-derived CDR1 and CDR2 are MNHEY and SVGAGI. The CDR3 protein is CASHPRLGIISPLHF. The CDR3 DNA sequence: TGTGCCAGCCACCCCCGGCTCGGGATAATCTCACCCCTCCACTTT.

This clone was picked up one time. The chain links TRBV3-1 (or the pseudogene TRBV3-2) to TRBJ2-4; maybe TRBD1 (6 bases). V gave up 5 bases and J gave up 0 bases, with 17 bases separating them. Germline V gene data show CDR1 as LGHDT and CDR2 as YNNKEL (reference sequence). The length of the CDR3 is 17 residues. The CDR3 region is CASSFPGHRIAKNIQYF. CDR3 DNA sequence: TGTGCCAGCAGCTTTCCGGGACATCGTATAGCCAAAAACATTCAGTACTTC.

The chain joins TRBV10-3 to TRBJ1-1, with D perhaps TRBD1 (6 bases). The V end lost 0 bases, the J end lost 0 bases, and 14 bases lay between the germline ends. The CDR3 has 17 amino acids. Germline V gene sequence: CDR1 ENHRY, CDR2 SYGVKD. CDR3 residues: CAISESKGGGMNTEAFF. The CDR3 region has the DNA TGTGCCATCAGTGAGTCAAAAGGGGGTGGGATGAACACTGAAGCTTTCTTT.

The chain recombines TRBV6-2 or TRBV6-3 with TRBJ2-1; tentatively, D is TRBD2 (6 bases). CDR3 length equals 16 residues. Between the trimmed V and J ends, which lost 0 bases and 2 bases, there was a span of 11 bases. Germline CDR1 is MNHEY and CDR2 is SVGEGT. CDR3 coding DNA: TGTGCCAGCAGTTACTCTGGGGTAGCGGCCTACAATGAGCAGTTCTTC. Its protein product is CASSYSGVAAYNEQFF.

The CDR3 sequence is CASSLTSILNNEQFF. CDR3 nucleotide sequence: TGCGCCAGCAGCTTGACTAGCATATTGAACAATGAGCAGTTCTTC. The chain is built from TRBV5-1 and TRBJ2-1; maybe TRBD2 (6 bases). The CDR3 extends over 15 amino acids. Trimming pared 1 base from V and 5 bases from J, leaving 13 bases between. Looked up from germline, CDR1 is SGHRS and CDR2 is YFSETQ.

The count of this clone is one. This sequence joins TRBV5-5 and TRBJ1-1; D gene ambiguous. Looked up from germline, CDR1 is SGHKS and CDR2 is YYEKEE (reference sequence). The length of the CDR3 is 13 residues. V was trimmed by 0 bases and J by 10 bases, leaving 13 bases between them. As DNA, the CDR3 is TGTGCCAGCAGCTTGGGTGCAGAGCGGGGAGCTTTCTTT. It translates to CASSLGAERGAFF.

The sample holds one count of this clone. This chain uses TRBV3-1 (or the pseudogene TRBV3-2) with TRBJ2-3; 10 nucleotides align to TRBD2. Unmatched junction bases numbered 5, after V lost 2 bases and J lost 0 bases. The CDR3 has 17 amino acids. Germline V gene sequence: CDR1 LGHDT, CDR2 YNNKEL (reference sequence). The DNA of the CDR3 is TGTGCCAGCAGCCAATTGAGCGGGGGGGCAAGCACAGATACGCAGTATTTT. Protein: CASSQLSGGASTDTQYF.

This sequence joins TRBV28 and TRBJ2-1, with TRBD2 matching 7 bases. CDR1 is MDHEN, CDR2 SYDVKM, per germline. Unmatched junction bases numbered 14, after V lost 7 bases and J lost 5 bases. This CDR3 comprises 16 residues. The CDR3 is CASTLRGGTNDNEQFF. Here the CDR3 DNA reads TGTGCCAGCACCTTACGGGGAGGGACGAACGACAATGAGCAGTTCTTC.

This clone was seen just once. This sequence joins TRBV5-1 and TRBJ2-7, with 8 bases lining up with TRBD2. Germline V gene sequence: CDR1 SGHRS, CDR2 YFSETQ. The CDR3 contains 15 residues. The J segment lost 0 bases and the V segment lost 0 bases, leaving 2 bases of the junction unmatched. CDR3 loop: CASSLERESSYEQYF. The CDR3 DNA reads TGCGCCAGCAGCTTGGAGCGGGAGAGCTCCTACGAGCAGTACTTC. Variable domain in full (rest from reference TRBV5-1 and TRBJ2-7): KAGVTQTPRYLIKTRGQQVTLSCSPISGHRSVSWYQQTPGQGLQFLFEYFSETQRNKGNFPGRFSGRQFSNSRSEMNVSTLELGDSALYLCASSLERESSYEQYFGPGTRLTVT.

The gene calls are TRBV12-3 or TRBV12-4 and TRBJ1-2, with D uncertain. V was pared by 0 bases and J by 8 bases, with 10 bases between. The CDR3 has 13 amino acids. The CDR3 loop reads CASSLAPGRGYTF. CDR3 bases: TGTGCCAGCAGTTTAGCCCCTGGCCGCGGCTACACCTTC.

The CDR3 reads CASSRGQGATTGELFF. The CDR3 coding sequence is TGTGCCAGCAGCCGAGGACAGGGAGCCACCACCGGGGAGCTGTTTTTT. The rearrangement uses TRBV3-1 (or the pseudogene TRBV3-2) and TRBJ2-2; 8 positions agree with TRBD1. Germline V gene lookup returns CDR1 LGHDT and CDR2 YNNKEL (reference sequence). V gave up 4 bases and J gave up 4 bases; unmatched junction bases: 8. The CDR3 spans 16 residues.

The chain is built from TRBV5-1 and TRBJ2-3; 8 bases are shared with TRBD1. The V gene's germline CDR1 is SGHRS and CDR2 YFSETQ. The CDR3 totals 18 residues. After removal of 2 bases from V and 0 bases from J, the junction contained 11 bases not matched to a gene. This CDR3 reads CASSLGTYRGTSTDTQYF. The CDR3 region has the DNA TGCGCCAGCAGCTTAGGGACCTACAGGGGGACTAGCACAGATACGCAGTATTTT.

The chain's CDR3 is CASSVVASIVYTGELFF. The CDR3 nucleotides are TGTGCCAGCAGCGTAGTTGCTAGTATTGTTTACACCGGGGAGCTGTTTTTT. The chain combines TRBV9 with TRBJ2-2; no clear D gene. CDR1 SGDLS and CDR2 YYNGEE come from the germline V gene. The CDR3 is 17 residues long. Trimming removed 0 bases at V and 3 bases at J, with 15 bases between.

The rearrangement links TRBV10-3 to TRBJ2-1; 15 bases map to TRBD2. V was pared by 0 bases and J by 9 bases, with 9 bases of the junction left unmatched. Looked up from germline, CDR1 is ENHRY and CDR2 is SYGVKD. The CDR3 covers 18 residues. CDR3 coding DNA: TGTGCCATCAGTGAGTCTGATTTAAGGACTAGCGGGAGGGGTGAGCAGTTCTTC. Its protein is CAISESDLRTSGRGEQFF.

This chain joins TRBV23-1 and TRBJ1-2; a possible D gene is TRBD1 (5 bases). TRBV23-1 is reported as an ORF; its role is uncertain. V lost 6 bases to trimming and J lost 8 bases, with 31 bases between them. The CDR3 runs 18 residues. The CDR3 sequence: CASSSRRSGLQPGGGYTF. The CDR3 DNA is TGCGCCAGCAGCTCCCGCCGGTCCGGCCTCCAACCCGGGGGGGGCTACACCTTC.

This chain links TRBV28 with TRBJ2-7; 7 nucleotides align to TRBD2. Germline V gene data show CDR1 as MDHEN and CDR2 as SYDVKM. This CDR3 spans 13 amino acids. J gave up 1 base and V 9 bases, and 6 bases lay outside the gene matches. CDR3 protein: CASTSSGSYEQYF. The DNA of the CDR3 is TGTGCCAGTACTTCTAGCGGTTCCTACGAGCAGTACTTC. The full variable domain, with the rest looked up from reference TRBV28 and TRBJ2-7, is DVKVTQSSRYLVKRTGEKVFLECVQDMDHENMFWYRQDPGLGLRLIYFSYDVKMKEKGDIPEGYSVSREKKERFSLILESASTNQTSMYLCASTSSGSYEQYFGPGTRLTVT.

The rearrangement links TRBV6-6 to TRBJ1-5; 10 bases are a match to TRBD1. The CDR3 sequence is 16 residues long. The V gene end was trimmed by 5 bases and the J gene end by 3 bases; junction bases not matched to a gene: 7. Germline assignment: CDR1 MNHNY and CDR2 SVGAGI (reference sequence). CDR3 in amino acids: CASSPGDRGPNQPQHF. DNA of the CDR3: TGTGCCAGCAGTCCGGGGGACAGGGGCCCCAATCAGCCCCAGCATTTT.

The rearrangement uses TRBV2 and TRBJ1-6; D gene uncertain. From germline, CDR1 is SNHLY and CDR2 FYNNEI. This CDR3 region has 15 residues. V gave up 7 bases and J gave up 7 bases, with 17 bases separating them. The CDR3 DNA reads TGTGCCAGCAAGGGCGGGCCGGCTAGCAATTCACCCCTCCACTTT. Translated: CASKGGPASNSPLHF. Full variable domain (rest looked up from reference TRBV2 and TRBJ1-6): EPEVTQTPSHQVTQMGQEVILRCVPISNHLYFYWYRQILGQKVEFLVSFYNNEISEKSEIFDDQFSVERPDGSNFTLKIRSTKLEDSAMYFCASKGGPASNSPLHFGNGTRLTVT.

The CDR3 DNA follows: TGTGCCAGCAGTCCCCCCCCGGGACAGGGGTTCGAGCAGTACTTC. It translates to CASSPPPGQGFEQYF. This chain connects TRBV27 to TRBJ2-7, with 10 bases identical to TRBD1. The V segment lost 5 bases and the J segment 6 bases; nucleotides outside the gene matches: 10. CDR3 length: 15 residues. CDR1 and CDR2 (germline): MNHEY, SMNVEV (reference sequence).